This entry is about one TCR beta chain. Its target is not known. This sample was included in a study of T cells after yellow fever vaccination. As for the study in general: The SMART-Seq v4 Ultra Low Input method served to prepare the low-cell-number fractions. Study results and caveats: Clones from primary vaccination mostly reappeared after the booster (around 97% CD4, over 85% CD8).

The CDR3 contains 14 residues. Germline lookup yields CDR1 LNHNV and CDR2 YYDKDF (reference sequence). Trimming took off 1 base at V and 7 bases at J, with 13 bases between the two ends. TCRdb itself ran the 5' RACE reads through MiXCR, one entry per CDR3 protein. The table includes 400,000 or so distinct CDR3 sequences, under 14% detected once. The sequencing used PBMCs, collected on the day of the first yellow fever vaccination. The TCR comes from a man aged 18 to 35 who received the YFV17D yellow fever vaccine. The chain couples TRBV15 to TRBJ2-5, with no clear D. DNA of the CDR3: TGTGCCACCAGCAGAGCCCAGCAGGTCGGGACCCAGTACTTC. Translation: CATSRAQQVGTQYF. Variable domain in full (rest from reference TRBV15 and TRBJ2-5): DAMVIQNPRYQVTQFGKPVTLSCSQTLNHNVMYWYQQKSSQAPKLLFHYYDKDFNNEADTPDNFQSRRPNTSFCFLDIRSPGLGDTAMYLCATSRAQQVGTQYFGPGTRLLVL.